Each of the 14 T cell receptor beta chains below was sequenced from the same sample in a study of regulatory T cells in long-lasting Graves disease. Arm-PCR with iRepertoire HTBI primers amplified the CDR3 regions for these TCR beta libraries. TCRdb recomputed calls from the multiplex PCR reads with MiXCR, one row per CDR3 protein. The sample shows a few hundred thousand distinct CDR3 sequences, around a quarter of them seen only once. Indicated time point: persistent/refractory GD, antithyroid drugs over 5 years with positive TRAb. The TCR library was made from RNA extracted from PBMCs. Sequencing was performed on peripheral blood mononuclear cells (PBMCs), taken when the disease was refractory, from a patient treated with antithyroid drugs. These receptors originate from a female donor with Graves disease.

This clonotype came up many times. CDR3 region: CASRPRQGGVATNEKLFF. The CDR3 coding sequence is TGTGCCAGCAGACCCCGCCAGGGGGGAGTGGCAACTAATGAAAAACTGTTTTTT. The rearrangement joins TRBV28 to TRBJ1-4; 7 bases line up with TRBD1. This CDR3 is 18 amino acids long. Germline CDR1 is MDHEN and CDR2 is SYDVKM. Unmatched junction bases numbered 13, after V lost 6 bases and J lost 0 bases.

There are a few counts of this clonotype. The chain couples TRBV7-2 to TRBJ2-5; possible D gene TRBD2, 6 bases. This CDR3 contains 17 residues. V lost 1 base, J lost 1 base, and 16 bases lay in between. The germline gives CDR1 SGHTA, CDR2 FQGNSA. CDR3 sequence reads: CASSLGLGRGIQETQYF. The CDR3 DNA reads TGTGCCAGCAGCTTAGGACTAGGAAGGGGCATCCAAGAGACCCAGTACTTC. The full variable domain, its missing parts supplied by reference TRBV7-2 and TRBJ2-5, is GAGVSQSPSNKVTEKGKDVELRCDPISGHTALYWYRQSLGQGLEFLIYFQGNSAPDKSGLPSDRFSAERTGGSVSTLTIQRTQQEDSAVYLCASSLGLGRGIQETQYFGPGTRLLVL.

This clonotype was seen a handful of times. CDR3 sequence (DNA): TGCAGTGCTAGAGAACAGGGGGCTGGAAACACCATATATTTT. Its protein is CSAREQGAGNTIYF. The chain links TRBV20-1 to TRBJ1-3; 8 bases map to TRBD1. With V trimmed by 0 bases and J by 2 bases, 0 bases remained unmatched. Germline CDR1 DFQATT, CDR2 SNEGSKA (reference sequence). The CDR3 runs to 14 residues.

The chain employs TRBV4-1 and TRBJ1-5, with D perhaps matching TRBD1 (6 bases). V was trimmed by 4 bases and J by 7 bases, leaving 20 bases between them. The germline V gene encodes CDR1 MGHRA and CDR2 YSYEKL. The length of the CDR3 is 16 residues. CDR3 nucleotides: TGCGCCAGCAGCCGATTCTGGGACATTTCCCTCCAGCCCCAGCATTTT. Translated: CASSRFWDISLQPQHF.

Turning to this clonotype: A read error may explain this, as a much larger clone is one base away. The V call is TRBV19, the J call TRBJ2-2; D is tentatively TRBD1 or TRBD2 (5 bases each). Trimming shortened V by 6 bases and J by 6 bases, and 20 bases separated the two germline ends. Germline lookup yields CDR1 LNHDA and CDR2 SQIVND (reference sequence). The CDR3 length is 16 residues. CDR3 loop: CASSYRMSSGAGELFF. The DNA of the CDR3 is TGTGCCAGTAGCTACAGGATGTCATCCGGGGCCGGGGAGCTGTTTTTT.

This clonotype was recorded many times. The DNA for the CDR3 is TGTGCCAGCAACGGACCCTCGGGAGTAGGGGAGACCCAGTACTTC. Its protein is CASNGPSGVGETQYF. The rearrangement joins TRBV2 to TRBJ2-5; TRBD2 might be the D (6 bases). CDR1 SNHLY and CDR2 FYNNEI come from the germline V gene. CDR3 length equals 15 residues. V was cut by 7 bases and J by 5 bases, with 20 bases left in between. Supplemented by reference TRBV2 and TRBJ2-5, the full variable domain reads EPEVTQTPSHQVTQMGQEVILRCVPISNHLYFYWYRQILGQKVEFLVSFYNNEISEKSEIFDDQFSVERPDGSNFTLKIRSTKLEDSAMYFCASNGPSGVGETQYFGPGTRLLVL.

This sequence joins TRBV11-1 and TRBJ2-7, with 13 bases that match TRBD2. Germline V lookup: CDR1 SGHAT, CDR2 FQDESV (reference sequence). The junction had 6 bases not matched to a gene; V was cut back by 1 base and J by 3 bases. This CDR3 spans 17 amino acids. CDR3 sequence (DNA): TGTGCCAGCAGCTTAGATGGGACTAGCGGGAATCACTACGAGCAGTACTTC. Its translation: CASSLDGTSGNHYEQYF.

The chain uses TRBV20-1 and TRBJ2-7; perhaps TRBD2 as D (5 bases). In germline, CDR1 is DFQATT, CDR2 SNEGSKA (reference sequence). This CDR3 comprises 11 residues. Trimming took off 1 base at V and 6 bases at J, with 7 bases between the two ends. The CDR3 DNA reads TGCAGTGCTAGAGTAGCGTCCGAGCAGTACTTC. Encoded protein: CSARVASEQYF.

In its sample, this clonotype was seen many times. The rearrangement links TRBV6-2 or TRBV6-3 to TRBJ2-7; D tentatively reads TRBD1 or TRBD2 (5 bases each). Germline loops: CDR1 MNHEY, CDR2 SVGEGT. The V and J ends lost 9 bases and 6 bases respectively, with 18 bases between them. This CDR3 is built from 13 residues. CDR3 region: CASKRGDLGEQYF. CDR3 nucleotide sequence: TGTGCCAGTAAGAGGGGAGATTTGGGCGAGCAGTACTTC.

The table lists this clonotype with many counts. This chain uses TRBV28 with TRBJ2-7; 11 bases are shared with TRBD2. Germline lookup yields CDR1 MDHEN and CDR2 SYDVKM. J was trimmed by 2 bases and V by 6 bases; bases with no gene match: 9. CDR3 length: 16 residues. This CDR3 is CASSRIRTSGPYEQYF. CDR3 nucleotide sequence: TGTGCCAGCAGCCGCATAAGGACTAGCGGGCCCTACGAGCAGTACTTC.

This clonotype has a count of ten or more. This chain uses TRBV24-1 with TRBJ2-5; D is undetermined. Trimming removed 1 base at V and 7 bases at J, with 6 bases between. The CDR3 is made up of 12 amino acids. Germline V gives CDR1 KGHDR, CDR2 SFDVKD. The CDR3 protein is CATSDFGRTQYF. The CDR3 DNA reads TGTGCCACCAGTGATTTCGGGCGGACCCAGTACTTC.

The chain links TRBV20-1 to TRBJ2-3, with D unclear. V shed 3 bases and J shed 1 base, with 17 bases lying between them. This CDR3 has 16 residues. The germline CDR1 and CDR2 sequences are DFQATT and SNEGSKA (reference sequence). CDR3 region: CSASADLQDRTDTQYF. In DNA, the CDR3 is TGCAGTGCTAGTGCGGATTTGCAGGACCGCACAGATACGCAGTATTTT.

The chain recombines TRBV9 with TRBJ2-7, with D possibly TRBD1 on 6 matching bases. Per germline, CDR1 SGDLS and CDR2 YYNGEE. The CDR3 contains 16 residues. Trimming took off 4 bases at V and 6 bases at J, with 23 bases between the two ends. The CDR3 loop is CASSPYWDTGRSEQYF. In DNA, the CDR3 is TGTGCCAGCAGCCCTTACTGGGACACTGGAAGGTCCGAGCAGTACTTC.

V and J are TRBV30 and TRBJ2-7, with TRBD2 matching 10 bases. Germline V lookup: CDR1 GTSNPN, CDR2 SVGIG (reference sequence). Germline trimming cut 0 bases from V and 7 bases from J; bases unmatched to any gene: 3. The CDR3 has 13 residues. The CDR3 bases are TGTGCCTGGAGTGTATATAGCGGGAGGGAGCAGTACTTC. Residues: CAWSVYSGREQYF.